This T cell receptor (beta chain) was identified during a study of T cells in Graves' hyperthyroidism and ophthalmopathy. RNA transcripts yielded amplified TCR beta CDR3 regions. During a first-round RT-PCR of the TCR CDR3, the HTBI primer set was used. MiXCR was run by TCRdb on the multiplex PCR reads, yielding one entry per CDR3 protein. The sample lists a few hundred thousand distinct CDR3 sequences, approximately 15% seen once, with approximately 5.3% in the top ten. This clonotype was detected ten times or more. Unmatched junction bases numbered 10, after V lost 3 bases and J lost 7 bases. Germline lookup yields CDR1 DFQATT and CDR2 SNEGSKA (reference sequence). The CDR3 extends over 16 amino acids.

Sequencing was done on a sample of blood. This sequence originates from a woman aged 18 to 35 with Graves' hyperthyroidism. The rearrangement links TRBV20-1 to TRBJ2-1, with TRBD2 matching over 12 bases. The CDR3 nucleotides are TGCAGTGCTAGGCCCGGACTAGCGGGAATGAGAAATGAGCAGTTCTTC. Its translation: CSARPGLAGMRNEQFF.